The 29 T cell receptor beta chains in this list originate from one sample, sequenced in a study of T cells after yellow fever vaccination. TCRdb re-called the 5' RACE reads with MiXCR, one entry per CDR3 protein. The sample contains about 300,000 distinct CDR3 sequences, around 10% of which appear only once. The sample was CD4+ T cells sorted from PBMCs, taken 5 days after the yellow fever booster vaccination. The receptors here all came from a man between 18 and 29 years old who received the YFV17D yellow fever vaccine.

The chain links TRBV7-2 to TRBJ2-2, with TRBD2 matching 7 bases. V lost 6 bases to trimming and J lost 6 bases; unmatched junction nucleotides: 10. The CDR3 has 15 amino acids. Germline lookup yields CDR1 SGHTA and CDR2 FQGNSA. The CDR3 reads CASRAPGGNSGELFF. Here the CDR3 DNA reads TGTGCCAGCAGGGCTCCGGGGGGTAACTCCGGGGAGCTGTTTTTT.

The chain joins TRBV20-1 to TRBJ1-1; D ambiguous. This CDR3 has 12 residues. Trimming cost V 2 bases and J 2 bases, with 6 bases left between them. Germline V lookup: CDR1 DFQATT, CDR2 SNEGSKA (reference sequence). The CDR3 protein is CSARQPNTEAFF. In nucleotides, the CDR3 is TGCAGTGCTAGACAACCAAACACTGAAGCTTTCTTT.

The rearrangement uses TRBV10-3 and TRBJ2-3; 9 nucleotides agree with TRBD1. Germline V gives CDR1 ENHRY, CDR2 SYGVKD. J gave up 6 bases and V 2 bases, and 3 bases lay outside the gene matches. The CDR3 runs 14 residues. The CDR3 protein is CAISEDRGGDTQYF. CDR3 in DNA: TGTGCCATCAGTGAGGACAGGGGGGGCGATACGCAGTATTTT.

In its sample, this clonotype was seen a few times. This chain links TRBV18 with TRBJ2-5; 8 nucleotides align to TRBD2. The CDR3 has 14 amino acids. CDR1 is KGHSH and CDR2 is LQKENI in the germline V gene. After removal of 3 bases from V and 2 bases from J, the junction contained 2 bases not matched to a gene. CDR3 sequence reads: CASSPQRGQETQYF. In nucleotides, the CDR3 is TGTGCCAGCTCACCGCAGCGGGGGCAAGAGACCCAGTACTTC.

Regarding this clonotype: A much larger clone differs from this one at a single base, so this may be a read error. The rearrangement uses TRBV7-2 and TRBJ2-7; 8 bases line up with TRBD2. Germline loops: CDR1 SGHTA, CDR2 FQGNSA. V shed 4 bases and J 3 bases; nucleotides not matched to a gene: 14. CDR3 size: 17 residues. The CDR3 sequence: CTSSSTRGAGIGYEQYF. CDR3 nucleotides: TGTACCAGCAGCTCCACGCGGGGGGCCGGTATTGGCTACGAGCAGTACTTC.

This chain links TRBV11-3 with TRBJ2-7; TRBD2 aligns across 12 bases. J was trimmed by 2 bases and V by 5 bases; bases with no gene match: 25. Germline assignment: CDR1 SGHNT and CDR2 YENEEA. The CDR3 totals 22 residues. CDR3 DNA: TGTGCCAGCAGCAAACCCTCCGGGACAGAAGGACTAGCGGGGTTTGTAGCCTACGAGCAGTACGTC. Protein: CASSKPSGTEGLAGFVAYEQYV.

This clonotype was seen only a few times. The rearrangement joins TRBV7-2 to TRBJ2-3; D gene uncertain. Germline values: CDR1 SGHTA, CDR2 FQGNSA. CDR3 length: 12 residues. V dropped 5 bases and J dropped 5 bases, with 8 bases sitting between them. CDR3 residues: CASSRPEDTQYF. CDR3 coding DNA: TGTGCCAGCAGCAGACCTGAAGATACGCAGTATTTT.

The V call is TRBV5-1, the J call TRBJ2-3, with TRBD2 matching over 8 bases. After removal of 2 bases from V and 0 bases from J, the junction contained 2 bases not matched to a gene. Germline values: CDR1 SGHRS, CDR2 YFSETQ. The CDR3 runs 15 residues. The CDR3 reads CASSFLAGSTDTQYF. The CDR3 DNA reads TGCGCCAGCAGCTTCCTAGCGGGTAGCACAGATACGCAGTATTTT.

A few counts support this clonotype. This chain uses TRBV10-1 with TRBJ2-7; the match to TRBD1 covers 8 bases. This CDR3 is 13 amino acids long. Germline CDR1 and CDR2: WNHNN and SYGVQD (reference sequence). J lost 6 bases, V lost 8 bases, and 9 bases had no gene match. The CDR3 reads CASAGFTGGEQYF. The CDR3 DNA reads TGCGCCAGCGCGGGGTTTACAGGGGGCGAGCAGTACTTC.

There are a few counts of this clonotype. With a much larger clone just one base away, this may be a read error. The rearrangement links TRBV7-2 to TRBJ1-5; D remains ambiguous. CDR1 SGHTA and CDR2 FQGNSA come from the germline V gene. The CDR3 has 14 residues. V was cut by 3 bases and J by 10 bases, with 16 bases left in between. The CDR3 sequence: CASSFGPSTHPQHF. CDR3 coding DNA: TGTGCCAGCAGCTTCGGTCCTAGCACTCACCCCCAGCATTTT. Full variable domain (rest looked up from reference TRBV7-2 and TRBJ1-5): GAGVSQSPSNKVTEKGKDVELRCDPISGHTALYWYRQSLGQGLEFLIYFQGNSAPDKSGLPSDRFSAERTGGSVSTLTIQRTQQEDSAVYLCASSFGPSTHPQHFGDGTRLSIL.

Many counts were recorded for this clonotype. The chain couples TRBV24-1 to TRBJ2-2; no firm D call. Trimming took off 0 bases at V and 6 bases at J, with 16 bases between the two ends. The CDR3 runs 17 residues. Germline CDR1 reads KGHDR; CDR2 reads SFDVKD. CDR3 loop: CATSDLQGRPEAGELFF. CDR3 nucleotide sequence: TGTGCCACCAGTGATTTGCAAGGTCGGCCTGAAGCCGGGGAGCTGTTTTTT.

The chain carries TRBV5-1 and TRBJ2-2, with D possibly matching TRBD1 (6 bases). Germline loops: CDR1 SGHRS, CDR2 YFSETQ. The V end lost 4 bases, the J end lost 3 bases, and 13 bases lay between the germline ends. This CDR3 spans 15 amino acids. The DNA of the CDR3 is TGCGCCAGCAGCGAACAGGGTGGGGACACCGGGGAGCTGTTTTTT. As protein: CASSEQGGDTGELFF.

This chain connects TRBV5-5 to TRBJ2-3; TRBD1 matches at 11 bases. Germline lookup yields CDR1 SGHKS and CDR2 YYEKEE (reference sequence). V shed 0 bases, J shed 1 base, and the junction held 1 base outside the gene matches. The CDR3 is made up of 16 amino acids. CDR3 coding DNA: TGTGCCAGCAGCTTGGGGACAGGGGGCCGCACAGATACGCAGTATTTT. Its translation: CASSLGTGGRTDTQYF. The full variable domain, completed using reference TRBV5-5 and TRBJ2-3, is DAGVTQSPTHLIKTRGQQVTLRCSPISGHKSVSWYQQVLGQGPQFIFQYYEKEERGRGNFPDRFSARQFPNYSSELNVNALLLGDSALYLCASSLGTGGRTDTQYFGPGTRLTVL.

This clonotype was counted many times. The chain is built from TRBV11-3 and TRBJ1-1; 8 bases fit TRBD1. The germline V gene encodes CDR1 SGHNT and CDR2 YENEEA. This CDR3 contains 15 residues. The junction had 6 bases not matched to a gene; V was cut back by 5 bases and J by 1 base. The CDR3: CASSRGQGGNTEAFF. CDR3 nucleotide sequence: TGTGCCAGCAGCAGAGGACAGGGTGGGAACACTGAAGCTTTCTTT.

The table lists this clonotype with a few counts. The V gene is TRBV29-1, the J gene TRBJ2-7; 9 bases line up with TRBD1. The germline gives CDR1 SQVTM, CDR2 ANQGSEA. V was clipped by 6 bases and J by 3 bases; unmatched bases: 9. The CDR3 contains 14 residues. CDR3: CSVAAGTGSYEQYF. In DNA, the CDR3 is TGCAGCGTCGCTGCCGGGACAGGGAGCTACGAGCAGTACTTC.

The genes are TRBV10-3 and TRBJ2-1, with 11 bases lining up with TRBD2. The germline V gene has CDR1 ENHRY and CDR2 SYGVKD. V dropped 7 bases and J dropped 9; count of bases not matched to a gene: 11. This CDR3 is 15 amino acids long. CDR3 sequence reads: CAIKLGSGGALEQFF. CDR3 in DNA: TGTGCCATCAAGTTGGGTAGCGGGGGGGCCCTTGAGCAGTTCTTC.

This chain connects TRBV4-2 to TRBJ1-1; a possible D gene is TRBD1 (5 bases). V was trimmed by 0 bases and J by 3 bases, leaving 8 bases between them. Germline V lookup: CDR1 LGHNA, CDR2 YNFKEQ. This CDR3 contains 14 residues. The DNA of the CDR3 is TGTGCCAGCAGCCAAGAGACGGGACACACTGAAGCTTTCTTT. Residues: CASSQETGHTEAFF.

This clonotype appeared a few times. This sequence joins TRBV5-1 and TRBJ2-2; no firm D call. The germline V gene has CDR1 SGHRS and CDR2 YFSETQ. The germline V and J ends were trimmed by 0 bases and 5 bases, with 8 bases remaining between them. The CDR3 has 14 amino acids. The CDR3 loop is CASSLGPRTGELFF. In DNA, the CDR3 is TGCGCCAGCAGCTTGGGACCCCGAACCGGGGAGCTGTTTTTT.

V is TRBV3-1 and J is TRBJ2-7, with 8 bases aligning to TRBD1. The CDR3 runs to 14 residues. J gave up 3 bases and V 5 bases, and 6 bases lay outside the gene matches. Germline V lookup: CDR1 LGHDT, CDR2 YNNKEL (reference sequence). In nucleotides, the CDR3 is TGTGCCAGCAGCGGACAGGGTGGTGTCTACGAGCAGTACGTC. Amino acid sequence: CASSGQGGVYEQYV.

This clonotype was recorded a few times. This rearrangement joins TRBV6-1 to TRBJ1-5; 9 bases fit TRBD1. CDR1 is MNHNS and CDR2 is SASEGT in the germline V gene. Losses at the gene ends were 7 bases for V and 1 base for J; bases not matched to a gene: 8. The CDR3 runs to 16 residues. The DNA of the CDR3 is TGTGCCAGCAAAAGGGGACAGGGCCCGAGCAATCAGCCCCAGCATTTT. Translation gives CASKRGQGPSNQPQHF.

This clonotype has a handful of counts. This chain joins TRBV6-2 or TRBV6-3 and TRBJ2-4, with D uncertain. The V and J ends lost 6 bases and 1 base respectively, with 16 bases between them. The germline V gene encodes CDR1 MNHEY and CDR2 SVGEGT. The CDR3 has 16 amino acids. CDR3 protein: CASRPPAIHAKNIQYF. CDR3 nucleotides: TGTGCCAGCAGACCTCCCGCCATCCACGCCAAAAACATTCAGTACTTC.

This clonotype was recorded many times. The CDR3 loop reads CSARTAGNDNEQFF. The DNA of the CDR3 is TGCAGTGCTAGGACAGCAGGGAACGACAATGAGCAGTTCTTC. The chain recombines TRBV20-1 with TRBJ2-1; a weak D match, TRBD1 (5 bases). The V gene lost 3 bases and the J gene lost 5 bases, with 14 bases spanning the gap. From germline, CDR1 is DFQATT and CDR2 SNEGSKA (reference sequence). The CDR3 loop spans 14 amino acids.

The rearrangement uses TRBV7-2 and TRBJ2-3, with a tentative D call TRBD2 (6 bases). The ends were cut back, 4 bases at V and 0 bases at J, with 11 bases in the middle. This CDR3 region has 15 residues. Per germline, CDR1 SGHTA and CDR2 FQGNSA. The CDR3 bases are TGTGCCAGCAGCTCTCGACTAGGCAGCACAGATACGCAGTATTTT. Protein: CASSSRLGSTDTQYF. The complete variable domain, with remaining parts taken from reference TRBV7-2 and TRBJ2-3, reads GAGVSQSPSNKVTEKGKDVELRCDPISGHTALYWYRQSLGQGLEFLIYFQGNSAPDKSGLPSDRFSAERTGGSVSTLTIQRTQQEDSAVYLCASSSRLGSTDTQYFGPGTRLTVL.

The V call is TRBV7-6, the J call TRBJ2-3, with D unclear. This CDR3 has 14 residues. V dropped 5 bases and J dropped 3 bases, with 12 bases sitting between them. Germline assignment: CDR1 SGHVS and CDR2 FNYEAQ. The CDR3 here is CASSGPTGTDTQYF. The CDR3 DNA is TGTGCCAGCAGCGGACCGACCGGGACAGATACGCAGTATTTT.

The table lists this clonotype with a few counts. This chain links TRBV9 with TRBJ2-1, with 12 bases aligning to TRBD2. This CDR3 is 18 amino acids long. Germline V gene sequence: CDR1 SGDLS, CDR2 YYNGEE. Germline trimming cut 0 bases from V and 4 bases from J; bases unmatched to any gene: 8. The CDR3 here is CASSVVLAGGSGYNEQFF. CDR3 DNA sequence: TGTGCCAGCAGCGTAGTACTAGCGGGGGGCTCAGGATACAATGAGCAGTTCTTC.

This clonotype occurred a few times. The J gene is TRBJ1-2, the V gene TRBV10-3; D ambiguous. The ends were cut back, 4 bases at V and 5 bases at J, with 11 bases in the middle. CDR3 length: 13 amino acids. Germline loops: CDR1 ENHRY, CDR2 SYGVKD. The CDR3 DNA reads TGTGCCATCAGTGGACGTGAAGGTTATGGCTACACCTTC. This gives the protein CAISGREGYGYTF.

Only a few counts were recorded for this clonotype. The genes are TRBV24-1 and TRBJ2-5; 9 bases match TRBD1. From germline, CDR1 is KGHDR and CDR2 SFDVKD. There are 13 residues in the CDR3. J was trimmed by 5 bases and V by 8 bases; bases with no gene match: 5. The CDR3 spells CATIPDRGETQYF. The CDR3 DNA reads TGTGCCACCATCCCGGACAGGGGTGAGACCCAGTACTTC.

This clonotype showed up just a few times. This CDR3 reads CASSLTDRGRQETQYF. The CDR3 nucleotides read TGTGCCAGCAGCTTAACGGACAGGGGGCGTCAAGAGACCCAGTACTTC. The chain employs TRBV7-9 and TRBJ2-5, with 11 bases lining up with TRBD1. CDR3 length: 16 residues. After removal of 2 bases from V and 2 bases from J, the junction contained 4 bases not matched to a gene. Germline V gene sequence: CDR1 SEHNR, CDR2 FQNEAQ (reference sequence). Based on the CDR3 plus reference TRBV7-9 and TRBJ2-5, the full variable domain is DTGVSQNPRHKITKRGQNVTFRCDPISEHNRLYWYRQTLGQGPEFLTYFQNEAQLEKSRLLSDRFSAERPKGSFSTLEIQRTEQGDSAMYLCASSLTDRGRQETQYFGPGTRLLVL.

This clonotype was seen ten or more times. The CDR3 sequence is CATHGGPGTDTQYF. As DNA, the CDR3 is TGTGCCACCCACGGGGGCCCAGGCACAGATACGCAGTATTTT. V and J are TRBV28 and TRBJ2-3, with D possibly being TRBD1 or TRBD2 (6 bases each). CDR3 length equals 14 residues. Germline assignment: CDR1 MDHEN and CDR2 SYDVKM. V gave up 10 bases and J gave up 1 base, with 15 bases separating them.